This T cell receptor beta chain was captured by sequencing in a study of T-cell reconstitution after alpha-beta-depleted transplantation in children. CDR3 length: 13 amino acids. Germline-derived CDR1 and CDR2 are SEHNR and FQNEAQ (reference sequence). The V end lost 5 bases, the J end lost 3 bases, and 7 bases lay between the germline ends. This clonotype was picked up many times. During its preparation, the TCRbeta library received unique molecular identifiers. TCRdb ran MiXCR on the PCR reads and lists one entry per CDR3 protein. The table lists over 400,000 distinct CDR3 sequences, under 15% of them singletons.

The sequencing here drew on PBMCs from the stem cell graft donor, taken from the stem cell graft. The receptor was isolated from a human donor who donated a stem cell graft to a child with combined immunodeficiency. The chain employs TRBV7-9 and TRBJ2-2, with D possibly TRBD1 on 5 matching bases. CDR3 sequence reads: CASSPRDTGELFF. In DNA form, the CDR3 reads TGTGCCAGCAGCCCCAGGGACACCGGGGAGCTGTTTTTT.